The clone carrying this T cell receptor (beta chain) was seen more than once but under ten times. Its target is not known. Library construction for TCR beta used iRepertoire HTBI primers and Arm-PCR of CDR3 regions. Authors' methods: Looking across samples, the authors found some 67 TRBV and 14 TRBJ segments. MiXCR, run by TCRdb on the multiplex PCR reads, gives a single entry per CDR3 protein. The V and J calls were not made by the authors but by TCRdb's processing. The data hold 350,000 to 400,000 distinct CDR3 sequences, with about 16% observed a single time. The entry originates in a study of regulatory T cells in long-lasting Graves disease. Study-wide context: The antithyroid drugs taken by newly diagnosed Graves' patients had been used for under 3 months. Study-wide results and limits: Persistent Graves' patients showed a TCR diversity that was lower than that of newly diagnosed ones.

The time point denotes: newly diagnosed GD, antithyroid drugs for less than 3 months. Researchers made the TCR library from RNA that was extracted from PBMCs. This TCR derives from a female donor with Graves disease. The starting material was peripheral blood mononuclear cells (PBMCs), obtained at new diagnosis, from a patient treated with antithyroid drugs.

CDR3 region: CASSIAQGTEAFF. Written as DNA, the CDR3 is TGTGCCAGTAGTATAGCCCAGGGGACTGAAGCTTTCTTT. The genes are TRBV19 and TRBJ1-1, with D tentatively TRBD1 (6 bases). The V end was cut by 1 base, the J end by 5 bases, with 8 bases between. The CDR3 is 13 residues long. Germline CDR1 reads LNHDA; CDR2 reads SQIVND (reference sequence). Complete variable domain (other parts from reference TRBV19 and TRBJ1-1): DGGITQSPKYLFRKEGQNVTLSCEQNLNHDAMYWYRQDPGQGLRLIYYSQIVNDFQKGDIAEGYSVSREKKESFPLTVTSAQKNPTAFYLCASSIAQGTEAFFGQGTRLTVV.